A selection of T cell receptor beta chains follows, all from one sample in a study of cytomegalovirus exposure and HLA in healthy donors. The protocol was immunoSEQ multiplex PCR, while the TCRdb copy is restricted to in-frame clones and leaves out a portion. The table shows about 130,000 clones, with approximately 70% occurring only once. The material sequenced was PBMCs. Source of these receptors: a human donor in good health. The CDR3 runs from the conserved cysteine through the conserved F or W. Each record gives: V gene, J gene, clone size, D gene, CDR3 protein, CDR3 DNA. The D gene is left open where the match is weak. The listing skips clone size in some rows; elsewhere it reads once, few, many or a size class.

v_gene: TRBV6-1; j_gene: TRBJ2-4; abundance: .; d_gene: TRBD1; CDR3aa: CASSGEGTVNIQYF; CDR3nt: TGTGCCAGCAGTGGAGAAGGGACAGTTAACATTCAGTACTTC
v_gene: TRBV4-2; j_gene: TRBJ1-1; abundance: .; d_gene: TRBD1; CDR3aa: CASSLSGQARAEAFF; CDR3nt: TGTGCCAGCAGCCTTTCGGGACAGGCGAGGGCTGAAGCTTTCTTT
v_gene: TRBV7-8; j_gene: TRBJ1-5; abundance: once; d_gene: .; CDR3aa: CASSFAPGGGNQPQHF; CDR3nt: TGTGCCAGCAGCTTTGCCCCCGGAGGGGGCAATCAGCCCCAGCATTTT
v_gene: TRBV5-1; j_gene: TRBJ2-7; abundance: .; d_gene: TRBD1; CDR3aa: CASSWGQGGVYEQYF; CDR3nt: TGCGCCAGCAGCTGGGGACAGGGCGGTGTATACGAGCAGTACTTC
v_gene: TRBV5-6; j_gene: TRBJ1-1; abundance: .; d_gene: .; CDR3aa: CASSAEGRRNTEAFF; CDR3nt: TGTGCCAGCAGCGCGGAGGGACGGCGGAACACTGAAGCTTTTTTT
v_gene: TRBV28; j_gene: TRBJ1-5; abundance: .; d_gene: .; CDR3aa: CASPPLGGIGQPQHF; CDR3nt: TGTGCCAGCCCTCCACTGGGGGGGATCGGGCAGCCCCAGCATTTT
v_gene: TRBV10-1; j_gene: TRBJ2-1; abundance: .; d_gene: TRBD2; CDR3aa: CASIEREDNEQFF; CDR3nt: TGCGCCAGCATTGAGCGGGAGGACAATGAGCAGTTCTTC
v_gene: TRBV6-4; j_gene: TRBJ2-1; abundance: .; d_gene: TRBD2; CDR3aa: CASSEGASGIYEQFF; CDR3nt: TGTGCCAGCAGTGAGGGGGCTAGCGGGATCTATGAGCAGTTCTTC
v_gene: TRBV25-1; j_gene: TRBJ2-7; abundance: .; d_gene: .; CDR3aa: CASSEWSGYEQYF; CDR3nt: TGTGCCAGCAGTGAGTGGAGCGGCTACGAGCAGTACTTC
v_gene: TRBV28; j_gene: TRBJ2-7; abundance: .; d_gene: TRBD2; CDR3aa: CASSLGGLVAEQYF; CDR3nt: TGTGCCAGCAGTCTAGGGGGACTAGTAGCCGAGCAGTACTTC
v_gene: TRBV2; j_gene: TRBJ2-2; abundance: .; d_gene: .; CDR3aa: CASRVLNANTGELFF; CDR3nt: TGTGCCAGCAGAGTACTAAACGCGAACACCGGGGAGCTGTTTTTT
v_gene: TRBV6-5; j_gene: TRBJ1-2; abundance: .; d_gene: TRBD1; CDR3aa: CASSYSMAGGRGYTF; CDR3nt: TGTGCCAGCAGTTACTCGATGGCAGGGGGCCGGGGCTACACCTTC
v_gene: TRBV19; j_gene: TRBJ2-7; abundance: few; d_gene: .; CDR3aa: CATSPGTDYEQYF; CDR3nt: TGTGCCACCTCTCCCGGGACTGACTACGAGCAGTACTTC
v_gene: TRBV27; j_gene: TRBJ2-3; abundance: .; d_gene: .; CDR3aa: CASSPSMVADTQYF; CDR3nt: TGTGCCAGCAGTCCCTCCATGGTAGCGGATACGCAGTATTTT
v_gene: TRBV5-4; j_gene: TRBJ2-5; abundance: .; d_gene: TRBD1; CDR3aa: CASSRGQGGAETQYF; CDR3nt: TGTGCCAGCAGCCGGGGACAGGGGGGTGCGGAGACCCAGTACTTC
v_gene: TRBV6-5; j_gene: TRBJ2-3; abundance: .; d_gene: .; CDR3aa: CASSPALLQPDTQYF; CDR3nt: TGTGCCAGCAGCCCCGCGCTACTACAACCGGATACGCAGTATTTT
v_gene: TRBV7-9; j_gene: TRBJ2-7; abundance: .; d_gene: TRBD2; CDR3aa: CASSLLRGTASGIYEQYF; CDR3nt: TGTGCCAGCAGCTTATTAAGGGGTACGGCTAGCGGGATTTACGAGCAGTACTTC
v_gene: TRBV7-6; j_gene: TRBJ2-1; abundance: .; d_gene: TRBD2; CDR3aa: CASSLASGGYNEQFF; CDR3nt: TGTGCCAGCAGCTTAGCTAGCGGGGGATACAATGAGCAGTTCTTC
v_gene: TRBV18; j_gene: TRBJ1-2; abundance: .; d_gene: .; CDR3aa: CASSPSKGLDYGYTF; CDR3nt: TGTGCCAGCTCACCGTCTAAGGGGCTCGACTATGGCTACACCTTC
v_gene: TRBV6-1; j_gene: TRBJ2-3; abundance: .; d_gene: TRBD2; CDR3aa: CASSEKAGEADTQYF; CDR3nt: TGTGCCAGCAGTGAAAAGGCGGGAGAGGCAGATACGCAGTATTTT
v_gene: TRBV29-1; j_gene: TRBJ2-7; abundance: few; d_gene: TRBD1; CDR3aa: CSATRDRDGEQYF; CDR3nt: TGCAGCGCTACCCGGGACAGGGATGGGGAGCAGTACTTC
v_gene: TRBV7-6; j_gene: TRBJ2-2; abundance: .; d_gene: .; CDR3aa: CASSLNSGPNTGELFF; CDR3nt: TGTGCCAGCAGCTTAAACAGCGGCCCGAACACCGGGGAGCTGTTTTTT
v_gene: TRBV7-3; j_gene: TRBJ2-1; abundance: .; d_gene: .; CDR3aa: CASSLGRVGGLGEQFF; CDR3nt: TGTGCCAGCAGCTTAGGCCGGGTGGGGGGTCTTGGTGAGCAGTTCTTC
v_gene: TRBV9; j_gene: TRBJ2-3; abundance: once; d_gene: TRBD2; CDR3aa: CASSPNIGLAGAGRDTQYF; CDR3nt: TGTGCCAGCAGCCCCAACATAGGACTAGCGGGAGCGGGTCGGGATACGCAGTATTTT
v_gene: TRBV5-1; j_gene: TRBJ2-5; abundance: .; d_gene: .; CDR3aa: CASSFRGVSAETQYF; CDR3nt: TGCGCCAGCAGCTTCCGAGGAGTCTCGGCGGAGACCCAGTACTTC
v_gene: TRBV25-1; j_gene: TRBJ2-7; abundance: .; d_gene: .; CDR3aa: CASTDSPYEQYF; CDR3nt: TGTGCCAGCACGGACAGCCCCTACGAGCAGTACTTC
v_gene: TRBV4-3; j_gene: TRBJ2-3; abundance: .; d_gene: TRBD1; CDR3aa: CASSRTQGAASTDTQYF; CDR3nt: TGCGCCAGCAGCCGCACACAGGGGGCGGCTAGCACAGATACGCAGTATTTT
v_gene: TRBV2; j_gene: TRBJ1-4; abundance: few; d_gene: .; CDR3aa: CASSESVGGGRGEKLFF; CDR3nt: TGTGCCAGCAGTGAATCTGTCGGCGGGGGGAGGGGGGAAAAACTGTTTTTT
v_gene: TRBV19; j_gene: TRBJ1-1; abundance: few; d_gene: .; CDR3aa: CASSIVQTNTEAFF; CDR3nt: TGTGCCAGTAGTATAGTTCAGACTAACACTGAAGCTTTCTTT
v_gene: TRBV7-2; j_gene: TRBJ2-1; abundance: .; d_gene: TRBD2; CDR3aa: CASSAGGLTYNEQFF; CDR3nt: TGTGCCAGCTCCGCGGGGGGGCTAACCTACAATGAGCAGTTCTTC
v_gene: TRBV2; j_gene: TRBJ2-1; abundance: few; d_gene: TRBD2; CDR3aa: CASRTGLAPYNEQFF; CDR3nt: TGTGCCAGCAGGACCGGACTAGCGCCCTACAATGAGCAGTTCTTC
v_gene: TRBV7-2; j_gene: TRBJ2-7; abundance: few; d_gene: .; CDR3aa: CASSFGGHSSYEQYF; CDR3nt: TGTGCCAGCAGCTTTGGCGGTCATAGCTCCTACGAGCAGTACTTC
v_gene: TRBV18; j_gene: TRBJ2-7; abundance: .; d_gene: .; CDR3aa: CASSPGLSKNTYEQYF; CDR3nt: TGTGCCAGCTCACCTGGGCTTTCAAAAAATACCTACGAGCAGTACTTC
v_gene: TRBV5-1; j_gene: TRBJ2-3; abundance: .; d_gene: .; CDR3aa: CASSGGSLQIGQYF; CDR3nt: TGCGCCAGCAGCGGAGGGAGCTTACAGATTGGGCAGTATTTT
v_gene: TRBV19; j_gene: TRBJ2-3; abundance: .; d_gene: TRBD1; CDR3aa: CASSRGTGKSTDTQYF; CDR3nt: TGTGCCAGTAGTAGAGGGACAGGAAAAAGCACAGATACGCAGTATTTT
v_gene: TRBV2; j_gene: TRBJ1-1; abundance: few; d_gene: TRBD1; CDR3aa: CASTNGQGGTEAFF; CDR3nt: TGTGCCAGCACGAACGGACAGGGAGGCACTGAAGCTTTCTTT
v_gene: TRBV28; j_gene: TRBJ1-2; abundance: .; d_gene: TRBD1; CDR3aa: CASSSGQGYGYTF; CDR3nt: TGTGCCAGCAGTTCAGGACAGGGCTATGGCTACACCTTC
v_gene: TRBV27; j_gene: TRBJ2-1; abundance: .; d_gene: TRBD2; CDR3aa: CASSLPPQLAVNEQFF; CDR3nt: TGTGCCAGCAGTCTCCCCCCACAGCTAGCGGTAAATGAGCAGTTCTTC
v_gene: TRBV5-1; j_gene: TRBJ2-7; abundance: few; d_gene: TRBD1; CDR3aa: CASSRLGGTGRSYEQYF; CDR3nt: TGCGCCAGCAGCCGCCTGGGGGGGACAGGGAGGTCCTACGAGCAGTACTTC
v_gene: TRBV28; j_gene: TRBJ2-7; abundance: .; d_gene: TRBD1; CDR3aa: CASSLFQPRNRGDYEQYF; CDR3nt: TGTGCCAGCAGTTTATTCCAACCTCGAAACAGGGGAGACTACGAGCAGTACTTC
v_gene: TRBV7-3; j_gene: TRBJ2-1; abundance: .; d_gene: .; CDR3aa: CASSLTSGLNNEQFF; CDR3nt: TGTGCCAGCAGCTTAACTAGCGGTTTAAACAATGAGCAGTTCTTC